This TCR beta chain was obtained from a study of T cell repertoires in cytomegalovirus infection. The table lists this clonotype with a few counts. This CDR3 comprises 14 residues. Germline assignment: CDR1 SGHVS and CDR2 FNYEAQ. V lost 4 bases and J 6 bases, leaving 15 bases between the germline ends. TCRdb re-called the reads through MiXCR, storing one row per CDR3 protein. This table has around 240,000 distinct CDR3 sequences, roughly 23% appearing once. The chain carries TRBV7-6 and TRBJ1-2; TRBD1 is a possible D gene (5 bases). The sample consisted of CD8+ T cells from PBMCs. This TCR came from a human donor in good health (CMV status not recorded). Some clones in this sample may be carry-over from other donors' samples. The CDR3 here is CASSSALKGDGYTF. The DNA for the CDR3 is TGTGCCAGCAGCTCGGCTTTAAAAGGGGATGGCTACACCTTC. Full variable domain (rest looked up from reference TRBV7-6 and TRBJ1-2): GAGVSQSPRYKVTKRGQDVALRCDPISGHVSLYWYRQALGQGPEFLTYFNYEAQQDKSGLPNDRFSAERPEGSISTLTIQRTEQRDSAMYRCASSSALKGDGYTFGSGTRLTVV.